The 32 T cell receptor beta chains presented below share a single source sample, sequenced in a study of cytomegalovirus exposure and HLA in healthy donors. The study ran its PCR with 60 Vbeta and 13 Jbeta primers. Data came from immunoSEQ multiplex PCR; TCRdb stores just in-frame clones and leaves some out. The listing contains 140,000 or so clones. The source material was PBMCs. These receptors were obtained from a male donor in good health and CMV-seronegative.

The chain couples TRBV6-5 to TRBJ2-7, with D tentatively TRBD1 (6 bases). Germline-derived CDR1 and CDR2 are MNHEY and SVGAGI. This CDR3 region has 13 residues. The V end was cut by 2 bases, the J end by 5 bases, with 10 bases between. Written as DNA, the CDR3 is TGTGCCAGCAGTTACCTCAGGGGAAACGAGCAGTACTTC. It codes for CASSYLRGNEQYF.

The J gene is TRBJ2-1, the V gene TRBV4-3, with 14 nucleotides matching TRBD2. Trimming removed 4 bases from V and 5 bases from J; junction bases left unmatched: 7. The germline CDR1 and CDR2 sequences are LGHNA and YSLEER. This CDR3 contains 17 residues. CDR3 amino acids: CASSPLGLAGGNNEQFF. CDR3 in DNA: TGCGCCAGCAGCCCCCTTGGACTAGCGGGGGGTAACAATGAGCAGTTCTTC.

The chain combines TRBV7-8 with TRBJ1-5; 9 bases are a match to TRBD1. The germline V gene has CDR1 SGHVS and CDR2 FQNEAQ. The CDR3 runs to 14 residues. The V and J ends lost 5 bases and 5 bases, in that order; junction bases with no gene match: 4. CDR3 sequence reads: CASSGDRVDQPQHF. CDR3 coding DNA: TGTGCCAGCAGCGGGGACAGGGTGGATCAGCCCCAGCATTTT.

V gene TRBV7-9 combines with J gene TRBJ2-3, with 7 bases fitting TRBD2. Trimming removed 5 bases from V and 3 bases from J; junction bases left unmatched: 5. The length of the CDR3 is 14 residues. Germline lookup yields CDR1 SEHNR and CDR2 FQNEAQ (reference sequence). The CDR3 nucleotides read TGTGCCAGCAGCACCGGGACTACGACAGATACGCAGTATTTT. Translating it yields CASSTGTTTDTQYF. The full variable domain, its missing parts supplied by reference TRBV7-9 and TRBJ2-3, is DTGVSQNPRHKITKRGQNVTFRCDPISEHNRLYWYRQTLGQGPEFLTYFQNEAQLEKSRLLSDRFSAERPKGSFSTLEIQRTEQGDSAMYLCASSTGTTTDTQYFGPGTRLTVL.

The chain employs TRBV29-1 and TRBJ2-3; TRBD1 might be the D (6 bases). CDR1 is SQVTM and CDR2 is ANQGSEA in the germline V gene. The V and J ends lost 7 bases and 4 bases respectively, with 18 bases between them. This CDR3 has 14 residues. The CDR3 DNA sequence: TGCAGCGCCTTGACAGGCCCAACGTCAGATACGCAGTATTTT. Residues: CSALTGPTSDTQYF.

The V and J genes are TRBV28 and TRBJ1-4, with D perhaps matching TRBD1 (5 bases). The CDR3 consists of 13 residues. Per the germline V gene, CDR1 is MDHEN and CDR2 is SYDVKM. Trimming removed 6 bases at V and 11 bases at J, with 16 bases between. CDR3 in DNA: TGTGCCAGCAGCGGTACAGGCCTGAGGAAACTGTTTTTT. Encoded protein: CASSGTGLRKLFF.

The chain recombines TRBV29-1 with TRBJ2-3, with 10 bases that match TRBD2. CDR3 length: 15 residues. J lost 4 bases, V lost 7 bases, and 11 bases had no gene match. Per the germline V gene, CDR1 is SQVTM and CDR2 is ANQGSEA. The CDR3 DNA reads TGCAGCGGCTCCCGCGGACTAGCGGAGCCAGATACGCAGTATTTT. Its protein product is CSGSRGLAEPDTQYF.

About this clone itself: Other DNA sequences of this sample code for an identical CDR3. The chain combines TRBV5-6 with TRBJ1-2; no definite D call. The CDR3 is made up of 12 amino acids. Germline CDR1 is SGHDT and CDR2 is YYEEEE. Trimming cost V 0 bases and J 5 bases, with 5 bases left between them. Here the CDR3 DNA reads TGTGCCAGCAGCTTGGACAGTTATGGCTACACCTTC. It translates to CASSLDSYGYTF.

V is TRBV6-1 and J is TRBJ1-2; 9 bases map to TRBD1. Germline values: CDR1 MNHNS, CDR2 SASEGT. V was clipped by 10 bases and J by 5 bases; unmatched bases: 14. This CDR3 comprises 15 residues. CDR3 coding DNA: TGTGCCATCCAAGGAGTACCGGGACAGGGTTATGGCTACACCTTC. Translating gives CAIQGVPGQGYGYTF.

V and J are TRBV6-5 and TRBJ1-4; D is perhaps TRBD1 (5 bases). CDR1 and CDR2 from the germline V gene are MNHEY and SVGAGI. This CDR3 region has 13 residues. V gave up 6 bases and J gave up 12 bases, with 17 bases separating them. The CDR3 here is CASRRGTAHELFF. CDR3 nucleotides: TGTGCCAGCAGGCGGGGGACTGCTCATGAACTGTTTTTT.

The chain has TRBV14 and TRBJ1-2; tentative D call: TRBD1 (5 bases). The CDR3 spans 16 residues. V gave up 4 bases and J gave up 5 bases, with 20 bases separating them. Germline V CDR1 and CDR2: SGHDN, FVKESK. The CDR3 here is CASSLKWGGSTYGYTF. As DNA, the CDR3 is TGTGCCAGCAGCCTTAAATGGGGGGGTTCAACTTATGGCTACACCTTC.

The chain is built from TRBV27 and TRBJ1-3; TRBD1 matches at 12 bases. The germline V gene has CDR1 MNHEY and CDR2 SMNVEV (reference sequence). V shed 5 bases and J 0 bases; nucleotides not matched to a gene: 14. The CDR3 is 20 amino acids. The DNA for the CDR3 is TGTGCCAGCAGTGCGGGACAGGGGGCTCGCGTTACCTACTCTGGAAACACCATATATTTT. It codes for CASSAGQGARVTYSGNTIYF.

The chain employs TRBV5-5 and TRBJ2-4, with D possibly TRBD1 on 6 matching bases. This CDR3 comprises 18 residues. Germline V gives CDR1 SGHKS, CDR2 YYEKEE (reference sequence). Trimming cost V 1 base and J 7 bases, with 24 bases left between them. The CDR3 nucleotides read TGTGCCAGCAGCTTGACCTTTACAGGGACCGGAGGTAGGAACATTCAGTACTTC. Translating gives CASSLTFTGTGGRNIQYF.

The V call is TRBV6-5, the J call TRBJ2-1, with TRBD2 as a possible D gene (7 bases). This CDR3 spans 16 amino acids. V lost 4 bases and J lost 6, with 19 bases in between. Germline V gene sequence: CDR1 MNHEY, CDR2 SVGAGI. The CDR3: CASSSLRERGGNEQFF. CDR3 DNA: TGTGCCAGCAGTTCCCTTCGGGAGAGGGGGGGCAATGAGCAGTTCTTC.

This chain uses TRBV29-1 with TRBJ2-1; TRBD2 agrees at 13 bases. Germline lookup yields CDR1 SQVTM and CDR2 ANQGSEA. V lost 1 base to trimming and J lost 14 bases; unmatched junction nucleotides: 11. CDR3 length: 15 residues. CDR3 residues: CSVEAKLTSGRFEFF. CDR3 DNA sequence: TGCAGCGTTGAAGCCAAGCTGACTAGCGGGAGGTTTGAGTTCTTC.

The gene calls are TRBV7-9 and TRBJ2-1; the D gene is possibly TRBD2 (5 bases). Trimming took off 2 bases at V and 4 bases at J, with 15 bases between the two ends. The germline V gene encodes CDR1 SEHNR and CDR2 FQNEAQ (reference sequence). The CDR3 consists of 16 residues. Here the CDR3 reads CASSLRRGRDYNEQFF. The CDR3 nucleotides are TGTGCCAGCAGCTTAAGAAGAGGGAGAGATTACAATGAGCAGTTCTTC. Complete variable domain (other parts from reference TRBV7-9 and TRBJ2-1): DTGVSQNPRHKITKRGQNVTFRCDPISEHNRLYWYRQTLGQGPEFLTYFQNEAQLEKSRLLSDRFSAERPKGSFSTLEIQRTEQGDSAMYLCASSLRRGRDYNEQFFGPGTRLTVL.

The chain has TRBV6-6 and TRBJ2-7; 9 bases match TRBD2. With V trimmed by 6 bases and J by 7 bases, 13 bases remained unmatched. CDR1 and CDR2 from the germline V gene are MNHNY and SVGAGI (reference sequence). The CDR3 extends over 15 amino acids. This chain's CDR3 is CASSTLGGRAGEQYF. CDR3 bases: TGTGCCAGCAGCACCTTAGGCGGGAGGGCCGGTGAGCAGTACTTC.

The rearrangement links TRBV6-1 to TRBJ1-3; D gene unclear. V was clipped by 2 bases and J by 1 base, with 15 bases between them. Germline lookup yields CDR1 MNHNS and CDR2 SASEGT. There are 17 residues in the CDR3. CDR3 in amino acids: CASSEIPILLSGNTIYF. CDR3 sequence (DNA): TGTGCCAGCAGTGAAATCCCGATACTTCTATCTGGAAACACCATATATTTT.

The chain employs TRBV7-2 and TRBJ1-2, with D maybe TRBD1 (6 bases). This CDR3 contains 16 residues. The ends were cut back, 0 bases at V and 4 bases at J, with 15 bases in the middle. Germline-derived CDR1 and CDR2 are SGHTA and FQGNSA. CDR3 sequence: CASSLAWTARFYGYTF. CDR3 DNA sequence: TGTGCCAGCAGCTTAGCATGGACAGCTCGATTCTATGGCTACACCTTC.

The genes are TRBV19 and TRBJ1-2, with 9 bases identical to TRBD1. The germline gives CDR1 LNHDA, CDR2 SQIVND (reference sequence). This CDR3 has 15 amino acids. V dropped 3 bases and J dropped 8; count of bases not matched to a gene: 10. The DNA for the CDR3 is TGTGCCAGTAGTATGAGGGTACAGGGGGCATCCGGCTACACCTTC. Protein sequence: CASSMRVQGASGYTF.

CDR3 region: CASSVETGRSTEKLFF. CDR3 in DNA: TGTGCCAGTAGTGTTGAAACAGGACGGAGCACTGAAAAACTGTTTTTT. The chain employs TRBV19 and TRBJ1-4; a possible D gene is TRBD1 (5 bases). Between the trimmed V and J ends, which lost 5 bases and 7 bases, there was a span of 20 bases. CDR1 LNHDA and CDR2 SQIVND come from the germline V gene (reference sequence). This CDR3 comprises 16 residues.

The gene calls are TRBV19 and TRBJ2-3, with a possible D match to TRBD2 (6 bases). There are 15 residues in the CDR3. Germline CDR1 and CDR2: LNHDA and SQIVND (reference sequence). The V and J ends lost 10 bases and 4 bases respectively, with 21 bases between them. The CDR3 here is CATKMEGLGADTQYF. The CDR3 region has the DNA TGTGCCACTAAGATGGAGGGACTGGGTGCAGATACGCAGTATTTT.

The chain recombines TRBV30 with TRBJ1-4, with 8 bases fitting TRBD1. The CDR3 sequence is 14 residues long. V lost 2 bases to trimming and J lost 4 bases; unmatched junction nucleotides: 3. The germline gives CDR1 GTSNPN, CDR2 SVGIG (reference sequence). The CDR3 DNA reads as TGTGCCTGGAGTCGGGACAGGCGTAATGAAAAACTGTTTTTT. Its protein product is CAWSRDRRNEKLFF.

The gene calls are TRBV28 and TRBJ2-1; TRBD2 matches at 11 bases. The CDR3 totals 17 residues. Germline CDR1 and CDR2: MDHEN and SYDVKM. The V and J ends lost 4 bases and 5 bases, in that order; junction bases with no gene match: 10. The CDR3 sequence is CASSSLRLAGNNNEQFF. The CDR3 nucleotides read TGTGCCAGCAGTTCCCTCCGACTAGCGGGGAATAACAATGAGCAGTTCTTC.

The chain is built from TRBV9 and TRBJ2-1; maybe TRBD1 (5 bases). The CDR3 consists of 16 residues. Trimming took 4 bases from V and 6 from J, leaving 20 bases between them. The germline V gene encodes CDR1 SGDLS and CDR2 YYNGEE. The CDR3 region is CASSLNGANRFNEQFF. In nucleotides, the CDR3 is TGTGCCAGCAGCCTAAATGGGGCCAACAGGTTCAATGAGCAGTTCTTC.

V gene TRBV12-5 combines with J gene TRBJ1-2; 8 bases agree with TRBD1. Germline V CDR1 and CDR2: LGHNT, FRNRAP. This CDR3 is 17 amino acids long. Trimming removed 5 bases from V and 6 bases from J; junction bases left unmatched: 17. CDR3: CASGVGQGMGRWHGYTF. CDR3 DNA sequence: TGTGCTAGTGGTGTAGGACAGGGTATGGGGCGTTGGCATGGCTACACCTTC.

In DNA, the CDR3 is TGTGCCACGTACAGGGGTATAGACTATGGCTACACCTTC. Its translation: CATYRGIDYGYTF. The chain carries TRBV6-5 and TRBJ1-2; 7 bases are a match to TRBD1. The CDR3 contains 13 residues. Looked up from germline, CDR1 is MNHEY and CDR2 is SVGAGI. J was trimmed by 3 bases and V by 10 bases; bases with no gene match: 8.

The chain couples TRBV5-1 to TRBJ1-6; tentative D call: TRBD1 (6 bases). The CDR3 sequence is 14 residues long. The germline V and J ends were trimmed by 1 base and 7 bases, with 9 bases remaining between them. CDR1 is SGHRS, CDR2 YFSETQ, per germline. Here the CDR3 DNA reads TGCGCCAGCAGCTTGTTACAGGGAAATTCACCCCTCCACTTT. It specifies CASSLLQGNSPLHF. Combining the CDR3 with reference TRBV5-1 and TRBJ1-6 gives the whole variable domain KAGVTQTPRYLIKTRGQQVTLSCSPISGHRSVSWYQQTPGQGLQFLFEYFSETQRNKGNFPGRFSGRQFSNSRSEMNVSTLELGDSALYLCASSLLQGNSPLHFGNGTRLTVT.

V usage is TRBV6-6 and J usage is TRBJ1-5; 7 bases are shared with TRBD1. The CDR3 has 12 residues. Trimming took 8 bases from V and 9 from J; bases not matched to a gene: 7. Germline V CDR1 and CDR2: MNHNY, SVGAGI (reference sequence). For the CDR3, the DNA is TGTGCCAGCGGGGCAGGGGGAGTGCCCCAGCATTTT. Translating it yields CASGAGGVPQHF.

This rearrangement joins TRBV5-6 to TRBJ2-1; D perhaps matches TRBD1 (5 bases). This CDR3 region has 16 residues. Trimming took off 0 bases at V and 4 bases at J, with 14 bases between the two ends. CDR1 is SGHDT and CDR2 is YYEEEE in the germline V gene. The CDR3 spells CASSLDTGSTYNEQFF. CDR3 DNA sequence: TGTGCCAGCAGCTTGGACACAGGTTCTACTTACAATGAGCAGTTCTTC.

The gene calls are TRBV14 and TRBJ2-1; 9 bases are shared with TRBD2. The V segment lost 5 bases and the J segment 4 bases; nucleotides outside the gene matches: 18. The germline V gene encodes CDR1 SGHDN and CDR2 FVKESK. The CDR3 is made up of 19 amino acids. Here the CDR3 DNA reads TGTGCCAGCAGCTCACCAGGGACTAGCAGCCGGATTGCTTACAATGAGCAGTTCTTC. Protein: CASSSPGTSSRIAYNEQFF.

The chain is built from TRBV27 and TRBJ2-1; no clear D gene. The ends were cut back, 5 bases at V and 5 bases at J, with 4 bases in the middle. The V gene's germline CDR1 is MNHEY and CDR2 SMNVEV (reference sequence). This CDR3 is 11 amino acids long. The CDR3 DNA follows: TGTGCCAGCAGTCTTCACAATGAGCAGTTCTTC. Translating gives CASSLHNEQFF.